The 18 T cell receptor beta chains below come from one sample, sequenced in a study of human T cells and chemical hapten exposure. The sample's time point: patch test 1, 2 weeks after DPC sensitization. The treatment was: therapeutic diphenylcyclopropenone sensitization with weekly scalp DPC. TCRdb passed the RACE reads through MiXCR, listing each CDR3 protein once. This table holds 370,000 or so distinct CDR3 sequences, more than 4.5% found once. The sample in question was whole blood, obtained in connection with sensitization to the hapten diphenylcyclopropenone (DPC). The receptor set was obtained from a woman aged 45-59 years with alopecia areata. Some clones in this sample may be carry-over from other donors' samples.

The table lists this clonotype with many counts. The chain is built from TRBV29-1 and TRBJ2-7, with D uncertain. Germline lookup yields CDR1 SQVTM and CDR2 ANQGSEA. V dropped 4 bases and J dropped 6 bases, with 19 bases sitting between them. The CDR3 covers 14 residues. The CDR3 spells CSVVALAAEAEQYF. In DNA form, the CDR3 reads TGCAGCGTTGTAGCCCTGGCCGCCGAGGCCGAGCAGTACTTC.

This clonotype was seen more than once but under ten times. This chain connects TRBV19 to TRBJ1-1; 9 nucleotides agree with TRBD1. The V and J ends lost 7 bases and 10 bases, in that order; junction bases with no gene match: 4. The CDR3 loop spans 11 amino acids. Germline-derived CDR1 and CDR2 are LNHDA and SQIVND (reference sequence). The CDR3 DNA sequence: TGTGCCAGTACCATGACAGGGGGAGCTTTCTTT. This codes for CASTMTGGAFF.

This clonotype was seen many times. The missing conserved phenylalanine or tryptophan at the end of this CDR3 makes a read error likely. J is TRBJ2-3 and V is TRBV9; no reliable D call. V lost 0 bases and J lost 0, with 5 bases in between. Germline V gene sequence: CDR1 SGDLS, CDR2 YYNGEE. The length of the CDR3 is 14 residues. The DNA of the CDR3 is TGTGCCAGCAGCGTAGACGGGAGCACAGATACGCAGTATTCT. Amino acids: CASSVDGSTDTQYS.

The rearrangement joins TRBV2 to TRBJ1-2, with D unclear. This CDR3 has 11 residues. Trimming pared 4 bases from V and 5 bases from J, leaving 5 bases between. Germline CDR1 SNHLY, CDR2 FYNNEI. CDR3 region: CASSGHYGYTF. CDR3 DNA sequence: TGTGCCAGCAGTGGGCATTATGGCTACACCTTC.

At least ten counts were recorded for this clonotype. This rearrangement joins TRBV12-5 to TRBJ2-3, with 9 bases lining up with TRBD2. The CDR3 totals 15 residues. J was trimmed by 1 base and V by 6 bases; bases with no gene match: 5. The germline CDR1 and CDR2 sequences are LGHNT and FRNRAP. CDR3 DNA sequence: TGTGCTAGTGGGGAACTAGCGGGTGGCACAGATACGCAGTATTTT. Translated, it gives CASGELAGGTDTQYF.

This clonotype appeared a few times. This chain joins TRBV11-2 and TRBJ2-3; D unresolved. This CDR3 spans 15 amino acids. V lost 7 bases to trimming and J lost 9 bases, with 23 bases between them. Germline V lookup: CDR1 SGHAT, CDR2 FQNNGV. Here the CDR3 DNA reads TGTGCCAGCACCGTGTTTAAGGGTCCGGGTGGGACGCAGTATTTT. Protein: CASTVFKGPGGTQYF.

This clonotype was counted between two and nine times. V usage is TRBV5-1 and J usage is TRBJ2-7; D not resolved. Trimming left V 0 bases short and J 2 bases short, with 9 bases between. Germline-derived CDR1 and CDR2 are SGHRS and YFSETQ. This CDR3 contains 14 residues. The CDR3: CASSLALAAYEQYF. The CDR3 region has the DNA TGCGCCAGCAGCTTGGCCTTGGCCGCCTACGAGCAGTACTTC.

This clonotype was found a few times. V usage is TRBV12-3 or TRBV12-4 and J usage is TRBJ2-7; D not resolved. V shed 3 bases and J shed 2 bases, with 11 bases lying between them. There are 14 residues in the CDR3. In nucleotides, the CDR3 is TGTGCCAGCAGTTTCCTTGGTAGTACCTACGAGCAGTACTTC. The encoded protein is CASSFLGSTYEQYF.

Ten or more counts support this clonotype. The genes are TRBV27 and TRBJ2-4; D possibly corresponds to TRBD2 (6 bases). This CDR3 is built from 14 residues. With 6 bases removed from V and 7 bases from J, the gap between germline ends came to 16 bases. Germline V gene sequence: CDR1 MNHEY, CDR2 SMNVEV (reference sequence). The CDR3 sequence is CASRRRAEENIQYF. DNA for the CDR3: TGTGCCAGCAGGCGGAGGGCTGAAGAGAACATTCAGTACTTC.

Worth noting for this clonotype: A much larger clonotype is one base distant, so this may be a read error. This chain links TRBV9 with TRBJ1-2, with TRBD1 matching over 7 bases. With 7 bases clipped from V and 3 bases from J, the junction kept 15 bases outside the gene matches. The V gene's germline CDR1 is SGDLS and CDR2 YYNGEE. The CDR3 totals 16 residues. This CDR3 is CASCIFRDREDYGYTF. The DNA for the CDR3 is TGTGCCAGCTGCATATTCCGGGACAGAGAAGACTATGGCTACACCTTC.

The sample holds many counts of this clonotype. The chain employs TRBV9 and TRBJ1-1; 8 positions agree with TRBD1. Germline CDR1 is SGDLS and CDR2 is YYNGEE. V lost 4 bases and J lost 5; bases outside the gene matches: 7. The CDR3 extends over 14 amino acids. CDR3: CASSPGTGGTEAFF. CDR3 sequence (DNA): TGTGCCAGCAGCCCCGGTACAGGGGGGACTGAAGCTTTCTTT.

This clonotype was counted between two and nine times. This may stem from a read error, because a much larger clone lies one nucleotide away. The chain uses TRBV6-2 or TRBV6-3 and TRBJ2-2; D is undetermined. CDR3 size: 11 residues. Trimming shortened V by 6 bases and J by 5 bases, and 4 bases separated the two germline ends. Germline CDR1 and CDR2: MNHEY and SVGEGT. The CDR3 loop reads CASSWTGELFF. In DNA form, the CDR3 reads TGTGCCAGCAGCTGGACCGGGGAGCTGTTTTTT.

This clonotype was observed many times. The chain uses TRBV28 and TRBJ1-1; the match to TRBD1 covers 9 bases. This CDR3 has 14 amino acids. With 4 bases clipped from V and 3 bases from J, the junction kept 3 bases outside the gene matches. Germline V gives CDR1 MDHEN, CDR2 SYDVKM. CDR3 amino acids: CASSSGQGDTEAFF. Written as DNA, the CDR3 is TGTGCCAGCAGTTCGGGACAGGGTGACACTGAAGCTTTCTTT.

This clonotype was seen repeatedly, ten times or more. At one end the junction does not follow the germline gene, possibly because of a read error. This chain connects TRBV27 to TRBJ2-3; 12 bases match TRBD2. CDR3 length: 15 residues. Germline assignment: CDR1 MNHEY and CDR2 SMNVEV (reference sequence). CDR3 protein: CASSLTSGSIDTQYF. The CDR3 nucleotides are TGTGCCAGCAGTCTGACTAGCGGGAGCATAGATACGCAGTATTTT.

Note on this clonotype: It may be a read error: a sequence one base away is much more abundant. This sequence joins TRBV7-2 and TRBJ2-7; 8 bases line up with TRBD2. The CDR3 has 15 amino acids. From germline, CDR1 is SGHTA and CDR2 FQGNSA. In DNA form, the CDR3 reads TGTGCCAGCAGCCAGGCCGGGACTAGTCCCTACGAGCAGAACTTC. Protein: CASSQAGTSPYEQNF. The full variable domain, with the rest looked up from reference TRBV7-2 and TRBJ2-7, is GAGVSQSPSNKVTEKGKDVELRCDPISGHTALYWYRQSLGQGLEFLIYFQGNSAPDKSGLPSDRFSAERTGGSVSTLTIQRTQQEDSAVYLCASSQAGTSPYEQNFGPGTRLTVT.

In its sample, this clonotype was seen many times. The V and J genes are TRBV5-5 and TRBJ2-3, with TRBD1 matching 7 bases. Trimming removed 2 bases from V and 3 bases from J; junction bases left unmatched: 15. The CDR3 consists of 18 residues. The V gene's germline CDR1 is SGHKS and CDR2 YYEKEE (reference sequence). The DNA of the CDR3 is TGTGCCAGCAGCTTTCACCTCACCGGGACAGATAAAACAGATACGCAGTATTTT. This translates into CASSFHLTGTDKTDTQYF.

This clonotype has more than one count but fewer than ten. J is TRBJ2-7 and V is TRBV4-3; the match to TRBD2 covers 7 bases. CDR1 and CDR2 from the germline V gene are LGHNA and YSLEER. CDR3 length: 15 amino acids. After removal of 0 bases from V and 2 bases from J, the junction contained 4 bases not matched to a gene. The CDR3 DNA follows: TGCGCCAGCAGCCAAGAATGGGGGGGACCCTACGAGCAGTACTTC. Translated: CASSQEWGGPYEQYF.

This clonotype was observed once. The chain carries TRBV7-9 and TRBJ2-6; D unclear. Germline V gene lookup returns CDR1 SEHNR and CDR2 FQNEAQ (reference sequence). This CDR3 has 19 residues. Trimming took 5 bases from V and 0 from J, leaving 20 bases between them. CDR3 protein: CASSPRDPYVLSGANVLTF. DNA for the CDR3: TGTGCCAGCAGCCCTCGTGACCCATACGTCCTCTCTGGGGCCAACGTCCTGACTTTC.